The 4 T cell receptor beta chains reported below all come from one sample, sequenced in a study of OX40 agonist ivuxolimab in advanced cancers. Sequenced by immunoSEQ multiplex PCR; TCRdb stores in-frame clones only, minus some. The sample carries some 85,000 clones, about 91% recorded once. Sequenced here: CD4+ or CD8+ T cells sorted from blood, sampled in a trial of the OX40 agonist ivuxolimab. The receptor set was obtained from an adult with an advanced solid tumor such as melanoma, head and neck, liver or kidney cancer.

The genes are TRBV6-6 and TRBJ1-1; D is unclear. V gave up 4 bases and J gave up 1 base, with 7 bases separating them. Germline V gives CDR1 MNHNY, CDR2 SVGAGI (reference sequence). The CDR3 is 13 residues long. CDR3 in DNA: TGTGCCAGCAGTTTGGACGGGAACACTGAAGCTTTCTTT. Residues: CASSLDGNTEAFF.

The chain's CDR3 is CASSLAGTGGKNEQFF. The CDR3, as DNA: TGCGCCAGCAGCTTGGCCGGGACAGGGGGAAAAAATGAGCAGTTCTTC. This sequence joins TRBV5-1 and TRBJ2-1; TRBD1 matches at 11 bases. V was pared by 0 bases and J by 7 bases, with 6 bases of the junction left unmatched. The CDR3 is 16 residues long. CDR1 SGHRS and CDR2 YFSETQ come from the germline V gene.

This clone turned up a few times. V and J are TRBV5-5 and TRBJ1-2; TRBD1 is a possible D gene (5 bases). Deletions cut 1 base from V and 6 bases from J, with 13 bases between. The CDR3 loop spans 14 amino acids. CDR1 SGHKS and CDR2 YYEKEE come from the germline V gene (reference sequence). CDR3 residues: CASSLRNRGDGYTF. The CDR3 DNA reads TGTGCCAGCAGCTTGCGCAACAGAGGGGATGGCTACACCTTC.

As concerns this clone: Other DNA sequences in the sample encode the same CDR3. V and J are TRBV10-3 and TRBJ1-5; TRBD1 matches at 7 bases. CDR3 length: 15 residues. Germline V gene lookup returns CDR1 ENHRY and CDR2 SYGVKD. V lost 0 bases and J lost 4; bases outside the gene matches: 3. In DNA, the CDR3 is TGTGCCATCAGTGAGTCGGGACAGCTTAATCAGCCCCAGCATTTT. As protein: CAISESGQLNQPQHF.